Each of the 21 T cell receptor beta chains below was sequenced from the same sample in a study of T cells in localized non-small cell lung cancer. Sequencing was performed with immunoSEQ multiplex PCR; in TCRdb, only in-frame clones are kept and a portion is missing. The data contain roughly 24,000 clones, roughly 80% of them singletons. Here the sequenced sample was peripheral blood, taken before any cancer treatment. Receptor source: a man aged 35 to 69 with stage III squamous cell lung carcinoma.

The chain couples TRBV6-5 to TRBJ2-1, with a weak D call TRBD2 (6 bases). Germline CDR1 and CDR2: MNHEY and SVGAGI. The CDR3 contains 16 residues. Trimming took 2 bases from V and 3 from J, leaving 14 bases between them. The CDR3 region has the DNA TGTGCCAGCAGTTACGAAGGCGGGACGGGCTACAATGAGCAGTTCTTC. Its protein product is CASSYEGGTGYNEQFF.

The chain couples TRBV4-1 to TRBJ2-3; 7 positions agree with TRBD1. Germline-derived CDR1 and CDR2 are MGHRA and YSYEKL. V was clipped by 7 bases and J by 0 bases; unmatched bases: 13. This CDR3 region has 17 residues. The CDR3 region is CASTGTDYRPSTDTQYF. CDR3 DNA sequence: TGCGCCAGCACCGGGACAGACTACCGGCCTAGCACAGATACGCAGTATTTT.

The V gene is TRBV5-1, the J gene TRBJ1-1, with D unclear. Per germline, CDR1 SGHRS and CDR2 YFSETQ. With 0 bases removed from V and 7 bases from J, the gap between germline ends came to 10 bases. CDR3 length: 13 amino acids. DNA of the CDR3: TGCGCCAGCAGCTTGGCCGTGCAAAATGAAGCTTTCTTT. Residues: CASSLAVQNEAFF.

V is TRBV6-5 and J is TRBJ1-3; no reliable D call. V lost 5 bases, J lost 0 bases, and 5 bases lay in between. Germline CDR1 and CDR2: MNHEY and SVGAGI. CDR3 size: 13 residues. The CDR3 nucleotides are TGTGCCAGCAGTAGGAGCTCTGGAAACACCATATATTTT. This sequence encodes CASSRSSGNTIYF.

The chain has TRBV2 and TRBJ2-1; TRBD2 agrees at 13 bases. The CDR3 sequence is 16 residues long. After removal of 3 bases from V and 11 bases from J, the junction contained 10 bases not matched to a gene. Germline V lookup: CDR1 SNHLY, CDR2 FYNNEI. The CDR3 region is CASSDGTSGVEGKQFF. The CDR3 DNA reads as TGTGCCAGCAGTGACGGGACTAGCGGGGTGGAGGGGAAGCAGTTCTTC. Combining the CDR3 with reference TRBV2 and TRBJ2-1 gives the whole variable domain EPEVTQTPSHQVTQMGQEVILRCVPISNHLYFYWYRQILGQKVEFLVSFYNNEISEKSEIFDDQFSVERPDGSNFTLKIRSTKLEDSAMYFCASSDGTSGVEGKQFFGPGTRLTVL.

This sequence joins TRBV7-9 and TRBJ2-1, with 15 bases aligning to TRBD2. Per germline, CDR1 SEHNR and CDR2 FQNEAQ (reference sequence). V shed 5 bases and J 6 bases; nucleotides not matched to a gene: 8. The CDR3 runs to 17 residues. The CDR3: CASSAGLAGGKGNEQFF. The CDR3 nucleotides are TGTGCCAGCAGCGCGGGACTAGCGGGAGGAAAGGGCAATGAGCAGTTCTTC.

The sample holds one count of this clone. This chain links TRBV19 with TRBJ1-5, with 10 positions matching TRBD1. The CDR3 runs to 15 residues. The germline V gene encodes CDR1 LNHDA and CDR2 SQIVND (reference sequence). V was pared by 7 bases and J by 6 bases, with 9 bases of the junction left unmatched. The CDR3 DNA is TGTGCCAGTACCCCAGGGACAGGGGATTCTCAGCCCCAGCATTTT. Translated, it gives CASTPGTGDSQPQHF.

The V gene is TRBV7-9, the J gene TRBJ1-2, with D hard to call. V dropped 5 bases and J dropped 6 bases, with 19 bases sitting between them. Germline V gene sequence: CDR1 SEHNR, CDR2 FQNEAQ (reference sequence). The CDR3 contains 15 residues. DNA of the CDR3: TGTGCCAGCAGCCTTCCTGGCGGGGTCGGCCATGGCTACACCTTC. This codes for CASSLPGGVGHGYTF.

In its sample, this clone was seen once. The J gene is TRBJ2-3, the V gene TRBV11-2; D may be TRBD1 or TRBD2 (6 bases each). This CDR3 comprises 16 residues. Germline V gives CDR1 SGHAT, CDR2 FQNNGV. V lost 4 bases and J lost 3, with 17 bases in between. CDR3 protein: CASSSPRGVRTDTQYF. The CDR3 DNA reads TGTGCCAGCAGCTCCCCAAGGGGGGTGAGGACAGATACGCAGTATTTT. Full variable domain (missing parts from reference TRBV11-2 and TRBJ2-3): EAGVAQSPRYKIIEKRQSVAFWCNPISGHATLYWYQQILGQGPKLLIQFQNNGVVDDSQLPKDRFSAERLKGVDSTLKIQPAKLEDSAVYLCASSSPRGVRTDTQYFGPGTRLTVL.

The chain couples TRBV2 to TRBJ2-7; possibly TRBD2 for D (6 bases). Germline lookup yields CDR1 SNHLY and CDR2 FYNNEI. The CDR3 totals 14 residues. The CDR3 nucleotides read TGTGGGGGGACGGCGGGGTTTGAGGCTGGGCAGCAGTACGTC. Protein sequence: CGGTAGFEAGQQYV.

V and J are TRBV5-6 and TRBJ1-2; possible D gene TRBD1, 5 bases. CDR1 SGHDT and CDR2 YYEEEE come from the germline V gene. The CDR3 length is 15 residues. Trimming pared 0 bases from V and 4 bases from J, leaving 13 bases between. CDR3 sequence reads: CASSLEGPRGYGYTF. CDR3 sequence (DNA): TGTGCCAGCAGCTTGGAGGGACCGAGAGGCTATGGCTACACCTTC.

This clone turned up a few times. The chain recombines TRBV2 with TRBJ2-7; 7 nucleotides align to TRBD1. This CDR3 spans 12 amino acids. Losses at the gene ends were 11 bases for V and 4 bases for J; bases not matched to a gene: 8. Germline-derived CDR1 and CDR2 are SNHLY and FYNNEI. The CDR3 nucleotides are TGTGCCTTAACGACAGGGTCTTACGAGCAGTACTTC. Protein sequence: CALTTGSYEQYF.

The rearrangement joins TRBV5-1 to TRBJ1-1, with D unresolved. The V gene lost 0 bases and the J gene lost 4 bases, with 13 bases spanning the gap. CDR1 is SGHRS and CDR2 is YFSETQ in the germline V gene. The CDR3 is made up of 15 amino acids. In nucleotides, the CDR3 is TGCGCCAGCAGCTTGGAAGCCCATTTGGGCACTGAAGCTTTCTTT. Translated: CASSLEAHLGTEAFF.

The chain joins TRBV6-6 to TRBJ1-2; 9 positions match TRBD1. From germline, CDR1 is MNHNY and CDR2 SVGAGI (reference sequence). This CDR3 is 14 amino acids long. After removal of 6 bases from V and 7 bases from J, the junction contained 9 bases not matched to a gene. The CDR3, as DNA: TGTGCCAGCAGCTTAAAACAGGGGGCGGGTGGCTACACCTTC. It is translated as CASSLKQGAGGYTF.

The V gene is TRBV18, the J gene TRBJ2-7; no clear D. Germline-derived CDR1 and CDR2 are KGHSH and LQKENI. Trimming took off 1 base at V and 4 bases at J, with 11 bases between the two ends. CDR3 length: 14 residues. As DNA, the CDR3 is TGTGCCAGCTCACCACGTTCTCACGGGTACGAGCAGTACGTC. This codes for CASSPRSHGYEQYV.

V usage is TRBV19 and J usage is TRBJ2-5; the D call may be TRBD1 or TRBD2 (5 bases each). From germline, CDR1 is LNHDA and CDR2 SQIVND (reference sequence). The CDR3 is 14 amino acids. The V end lost 5 bases, the J end lost 3 bases, and 13 bases lay between the germline ends. Written as DNA, the CDR3 is TGTGCCAGTAGTCTGGGACGAAAGGAAGAGACCCAGTACTTC. Its protein is CASSLGRKEETQYF.

This chain connects TRBV6-5 to TRBJ2-2; TRBD1 or TRBD2 may be the D gene (6 bases each). Looked up from germline, CDR1 is MNHEY and CDR2 is SVGAGI. This CDR3 comprises 14 residues. V lost 11 bases and J 6 bases, leaving 19 bases between the germline ends. CDR3 residues: CASRRGARAGELFF. In DNA form, the CDR3 reads TGTGCCTCTAGGAGGGGGGCGCGGGCCGGGGAGCTGTTTTTT.

The chain is built from TRBV2 and TRBJ2-5; 13 nucleotides line up with TRBD2. Trimming took 6 bases from V and 3 from J; bases not matched to a gene: 19. The CDR3 loop spans 20 amino acids. Germline CDR1 SNHLY, CDR2 FYNNEI. CDR3 nucleotide sequence: TGTGCCAGCAGCCCCCCGGGGGGACTAGCGGGGAGATATTTCGAAGAGACCCAGTACTTC. Translated: CASSPPGGLAGRYFEETQYF.

The chain combines TRBV14 with TRBJ2-6; 7 bases fit TRBD1. Germline CDR1 is SGHDN and CDR2 is FVKESK. Unmatched junction bases numbered 10, after V lost 3 bases and J lost 2 bases. The CDR3 loop spans 18 amino acids. The CDR3 reads CASSQSPGQLTGANVLTF. The CDR3 DNA reads TGTGCCAGCAGCCAGTCCCCGGGACAGCTCACTGGGGCCAACGTCCTGACTTTC.

The genes are TRBV15 and TRBJ2-4, with a tentative D call TRBD2 (5 bases). V lost 3 bases to trimming and J lost 9 bases, with 15 bases between them. The germline gives CDR1 LNHNV, CDR2 YYDKDF (reference sequence). The CDR3 consists of 14 residues. The CDR3 DNA follows: TGTGCCACCAGCAGGTCACGGGGTGGCGGCATTCAGTACTTC. It encodes CATSRSRGGGIQYF.

The chain couples TRBV6-6 to TRBJ1-5; no firm D call. Germline V gene lookup returns CDR1 MNHNY and CDR2 SVGAGI (reference sequence). The CDR3 is 13 residues long. V lost 5 bases, J lost 6 bases, and 11 bases lay in between. The CDR3, as DNA: TGTGCCAGCAGTCCCCGAGGGCTTCAGCCCCAGCATTTT. Translating gives CASSPRGLQPQHF.